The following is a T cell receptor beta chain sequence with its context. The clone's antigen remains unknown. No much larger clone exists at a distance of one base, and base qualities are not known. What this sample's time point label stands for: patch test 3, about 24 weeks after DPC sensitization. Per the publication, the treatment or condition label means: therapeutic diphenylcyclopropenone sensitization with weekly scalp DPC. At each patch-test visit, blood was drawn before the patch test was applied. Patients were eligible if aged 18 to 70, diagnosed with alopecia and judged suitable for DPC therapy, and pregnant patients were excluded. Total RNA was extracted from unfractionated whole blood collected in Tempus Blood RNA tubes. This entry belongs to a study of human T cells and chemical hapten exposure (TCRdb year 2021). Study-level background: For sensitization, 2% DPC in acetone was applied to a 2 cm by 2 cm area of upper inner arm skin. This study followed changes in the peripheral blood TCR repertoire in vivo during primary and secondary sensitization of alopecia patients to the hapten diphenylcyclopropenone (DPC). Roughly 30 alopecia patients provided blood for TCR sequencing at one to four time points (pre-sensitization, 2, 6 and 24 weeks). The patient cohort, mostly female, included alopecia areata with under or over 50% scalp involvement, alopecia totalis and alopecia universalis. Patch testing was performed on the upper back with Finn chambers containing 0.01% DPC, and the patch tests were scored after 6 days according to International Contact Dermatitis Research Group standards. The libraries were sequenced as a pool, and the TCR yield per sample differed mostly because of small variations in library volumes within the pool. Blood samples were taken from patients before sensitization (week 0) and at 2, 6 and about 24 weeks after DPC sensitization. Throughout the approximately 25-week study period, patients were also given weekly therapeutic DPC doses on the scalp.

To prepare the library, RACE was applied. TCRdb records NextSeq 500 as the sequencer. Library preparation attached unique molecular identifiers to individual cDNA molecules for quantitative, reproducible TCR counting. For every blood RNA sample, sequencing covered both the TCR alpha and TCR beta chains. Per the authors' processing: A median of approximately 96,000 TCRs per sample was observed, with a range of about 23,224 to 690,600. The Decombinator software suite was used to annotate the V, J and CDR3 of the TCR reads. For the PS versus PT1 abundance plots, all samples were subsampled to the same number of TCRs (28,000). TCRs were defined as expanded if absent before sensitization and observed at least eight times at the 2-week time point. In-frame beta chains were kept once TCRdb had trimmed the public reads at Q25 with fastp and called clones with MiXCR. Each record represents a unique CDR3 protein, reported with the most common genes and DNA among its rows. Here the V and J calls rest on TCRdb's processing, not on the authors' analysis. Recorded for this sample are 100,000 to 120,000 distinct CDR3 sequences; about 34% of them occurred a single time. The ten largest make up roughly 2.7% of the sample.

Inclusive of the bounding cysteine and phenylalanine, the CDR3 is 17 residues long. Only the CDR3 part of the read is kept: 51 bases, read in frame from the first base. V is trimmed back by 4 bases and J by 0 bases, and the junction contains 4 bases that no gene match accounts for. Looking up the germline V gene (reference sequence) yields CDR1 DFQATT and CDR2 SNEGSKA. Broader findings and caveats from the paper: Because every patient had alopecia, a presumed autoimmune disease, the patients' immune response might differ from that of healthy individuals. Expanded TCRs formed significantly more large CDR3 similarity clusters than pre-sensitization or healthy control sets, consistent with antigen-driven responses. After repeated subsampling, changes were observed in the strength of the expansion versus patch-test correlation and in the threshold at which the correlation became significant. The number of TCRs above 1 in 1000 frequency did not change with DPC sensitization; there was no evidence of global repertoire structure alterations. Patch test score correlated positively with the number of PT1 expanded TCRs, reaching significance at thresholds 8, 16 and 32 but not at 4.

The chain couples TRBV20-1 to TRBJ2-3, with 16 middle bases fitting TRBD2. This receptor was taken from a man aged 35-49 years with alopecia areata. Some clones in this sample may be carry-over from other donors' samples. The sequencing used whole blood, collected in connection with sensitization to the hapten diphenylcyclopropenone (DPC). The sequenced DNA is TGCAGTGCTATGGGACTAGCGGGAGGGATTAGCACAGATACGCAGTATTTT. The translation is CSAMGLAGGISTDTQYF.